This T cell receptor beta chain is drawn from a study of molecular identifiers for immune sequencing clone quantification. There are 13 residues in the CDR3. Trimming shortened V by 7 bases and J by 7 bases, and 17 bases separated the two germline ends. Per germline, CDR1 MNHEY and CDR2 SMNVEV (reference sequence). In preparing bulk TCR libraries, previously described methods and listed TCR primers were used. TCRdb re-called the PCR reads through MiXCR, storing one row per CDR3 protein. This sample has about half a million distinct CDR3 sequences, with about a quarter found just once. A CD8+CD4-CCR7+CD45RA+ gate was used to sort naive CD8 T cells.

Sequenced material: naive CD8+ T cells from blood, with Jurkat cell RNA spiked in. Subset indicated: FACS-sorted CD8+CD4-CCR7+CD45RA+ naive T cells. The chain uses TRBV27 and TRBJ2-7; tentative D call: TRBD2 (6 bases). The TCR was taken from a human donor in good health. Some libraries in this study had Jurkat cell RNA spiked in. CDR3 bases: TGTGCCAGCACCTCGGCGGAGGGGTGGGAGCAGTACTTC. Protein product: CASTSAEGWEQYF.